A single sample is the source of the 20 T cell receptor beta chains below, sequenced in a study of T cell repertoires in cytomegalovirus infection. Which antigens these TCRs recognize remains unknown. One entry per CDR3 protein, called by TCRdb with MiXCR from the reads. The sample holds hundreds of thousands of distinct CDR3 sequences, approximately 42% seen once. Specimen: cultured PBMCs, collected from culture after CMV antigen stimulation. Every receptor here comes from a human donor in good health (CMV status not recorded). Some clones in this sample may be carry-over from other donors' samples.

V usage is TRBV12-3 or TRBV12-4 and J usage is TRBJ1-2; D is possibly TRBD1 (5 bases). V dropped 7 bases and J dropped 2 bases, with 14 bases sitting between them. This CDR3 is built from 14 residues. CDR3 DNA: TGTGCCAGCAACCCAGGGCCAGGAAACTATGGCTACACCTTC. Protein sequence: CASNPGPGNYGYTF.

The gene calls are TRBV27 and TRBJ1-2; D uncertain. The CDR3 has 14 amino acids. The germline V gene has CDR1 MNHEY and CDR2 SMNVEV (reference sequence). V gave up 3 bases and J gave up 5 bases, with 13 bases separating them. The CDR3 DNA follows: TGTGCCAGCAGTTTGGGTCAGACACGATATGGCTACACCTTC. Translating gives CASSLGQTRYGYTF.

This clonotype showed up just a few times. J is TRBJ2-2 and V is TRBV12-3 or TRBV12-4, with D possibly being TRBD2 (6 bases). Trimming shortened V by 5 bases and J by 6 bases, and 10 bases separated the two germline ends. The CDR3 contains 13 residues. CDR3 sequence: CASSPPGAGELFF. The CDR3 DNA is TGTGCCAGCAGTCCTCCGGGGGCCGGGGAGCTGTTTTTT.

The chain links TRBV20-1 to TRBJ1-2, with 8 positions matching TRBD1. Germline-derived CDR1 and CDR2 are DFQATT and SNEGSKA (reference sequence). There are 14 residues in the CDR3. Unmatched junction bases numbered 9, after V lost 5 bases and J lost 4 bases. The CDR3 sequence is CSAVEPGQAYGYTF. CDR3 DNA: TGCAGTGCTGTTGAGCCGGGACAGGCCTATGGCTACACCTTC.

The V call is TRBV12-3 or TRBV12-4, the J call TRBJ1-2; 7 bases match TRBD1. This CDR3 has 13 residues. Trimming removed 4 bases from V and 7 bases from J; junction bases left unmatched: 6. The CDR3 spells CASSYQGVAGYTF. In nucleotides, the CDR3 is TGTGCCAGCAGTTATCAGGGGGTAGCTGGCTACACCTTC.

The chain carries TRBV28 and TRBJ1-5; D possibly corresponds to TRBD1 (5 bases). The V gene lost 8 bases and the J gene lost 2 bases, with 16 bases spanning the gap. The CDR3 runs to 15 residues. In germline, CDR1 is MDHEN, CDR2 SYDVKM. This CDR3 reads CASANLVGGNQPQHF. The CDR3 coding sequence is TGTGCCAGCGCCAACCTCGTGGGGGGCAATCAGCCCCAGCATTTT.

V usage is TRBV7-2 and J usage is TRBJ2-3, with D unclear. CDR1 is SGHTA and CDR2 is FQGNSA in the germline V gene. The CDR3 has 13 amino acids. The V end lost 5 bases, the J end lost 2 bases, and 8 bases lay between the germline ends. The CDR3 DNA reads as TGTGCCAGCAGCACACCCAACACAGATACGCAGTATTTT. Translated: CASSTPNTDTQYF.

The chain employs TRBV10-2 and TRBJ2-7, with TRBD2 as a possible D gene (6 bases). The CDR3 covers 15 residues. CDR1 and CDR2 (germline): WSHSY, SAAADI. Trimming pared 2 bases from V and 6 bases from J, leaving 17 bases between. In DNA, the CDR3 is TGCGCCAGCAGTGAGGCGGGGACGGGAGTTAGCGAGCAGTACTTC. Protein sequence: CASSEAGTGVSEQYF.

The CDR3 DNA follows: TGTGCCAGCAGCCGCGCCACGAACTATGGCTACACCTTC. Protein product: CASSRATNYGYTF. V and J are TRBV28 and TRBJ1-2; D unclear. Germline values: CDR1 MDHEN, CDR2 SYDVKM. The CDR3 sequence is 13 residues long. The ends were cut back, 6 bases at V and 2 bases at J, with 10 bases in the middle.

This clonotype was detected many times. The genes are TRBV5-5 and TRBJ2-1, with TRBD1 identical over 7 bases. CDR1 and CDR2 from the germline V gene are SGHKS and YYEKEE (reference sequence). The CDR3 loop spans 17 amino acids. V was clipped by 4 bases and J by 7 bases; unmatched bases: 17. CDR3 DNA sequence: TGTGCCAGCAGCCGCCACCCCTCCGGGACAGCCTCAAATGAGCAGTTCTTC. Its translation: CASSRHPSGTASNEQFF.

V and J are TRBV19 and TRBJ2-1; D possibly matches TRBD1 or TRBD2 (5 bases each). In germline, CDR1 is LNHDA, CDR2 SQIVND (reference sequence). Trimming left V 1 base short and J 0 bases short, with 16 bases between. This CDR3 spans 18 amino acids. The DNA for the CDR3 is TGTGCCAGTAGTATAGGGGGGTCCTATCCTAGCTCCTACAATGAGCAGTTCTTC. Translation: CASSIGGSYPSSYNEQFF.

This clonotype was seen at least ten times. This chain links TRBV7-2 with TRBJ1-1, with unresolved D. This CDR3 region has 12 residues. V lost 6 bases to trimming and J lost 2 bases, with 7 bases between them. Per the germline V gene, CDR1 is SGHTA and CDR2 is FQGNSA. The CDR3 sequence: CASRLHNTEAFF. The CDR3 nucleotides are TGTGCCAGCAGACTACATAACACTGAAGCTTTCTTT.

CDR3 amino acids: CASTKGPFRGEQYF. As DNA, the CDR3 is TGTGCCAGCACCAAGGGGCCCTTCAGGGGCGAGCAGTACTTC. This chain connects TRBV7-9 to TRBJ2-7; D might be TRBD1 (6 bases). V was cut by 7 bases and J by 6 bases, with 19 bases left in between. CDR3 length: 14 residues. CDR1 is SEHNR, CDR2 FQNEAQ, per germline (reference sequence).

This clonotype showed up just once. This chain uses TRBV4-3 with TRBJ1-5, with 9 bases lining up with TRBD1. The germline V gene has CDR1 LGHNA and CDR2 YSLEER. This CDR3 comprises 16 residues. J was trimmed by 7 bases and V by 2 bases; bases with no gene match: 9. In nucleotides, the CDR3 is TGCGCCAGCAGCCAAAAACGACAGGGGGTTGAACAGCCCCAGCATTTT. It encodes CASSQKRQGVEQPQHF.

V and J are TRBV4-3 and TRBJ2-1; 7 bases align to TRBD2. The CDR3 sequence is 19 residues long. Trimming took 0 bases from V and 0 from J; bases not matched to a gene: 11. Germline V gene data show CDR1 as LGHNA and CDR2 as YSLEER. The CDR3 bases are TGCGCCAGCAGCCAAGACCGTGGGAGGGAGGGCCGCTCCTACAATGAGCAGTTCTTC. This sequence encodes CASSQDRGREGRSYNEQFF.

This clonotype turned up a few times. This chain uses TRBV7-2 with TRBJ2-5; D assignment may be TRBD1 or TRBD2 (6 bases each). The CDR3 consists of 14 residues. Between the trimmed V and J ends, which lost 7 bases and 5 bases, there was a span of 17 bases. CDR1 SGHTA and CDR2 FQGNSA come from the germline V gene. This CDR3 is CASNFRGLLETQYF. CDR3 nucleotide sequence: TGTGCCAGCAACTTTCGGGGGCTCTTGGAGACCCAGTACTTC.

This chain uses TRBV2 with TRBJ1-2, with no clear D. The CDR3 has 16 residues. Deletions cut 7 bases from V and 2 bases from J, with 20 bases between. Germline values: CDR1 SNHLY, CDR2 FYNNEI. The CDR3 coding sequence is TGTGCCAGCACCCGTAGGGCCGCTCAATTAAACTATGGCTACACCTTC. Its translation is CASTRRAAQLNYGYTF.

The rearrangement joins TRBV7-6 to TRBJ2-6; D remains ambiguous. This CDR3 comprises 16 residues. V was cut by 1 base and J by 0 bases, with 7 bases left in between. The germline CDR1 and CDR2 sequences are SGHVS and FNYEAQ. In nucleotides, the CDR3 is TGTGCCAGCAGCTTAGGGACGGACTCTGGGGCCAACGTCCTGACTTTC. It encodes CASSLGTDSGANVLTF.

This clonotype showed up just a few times. The chain is built from TRBV6-2 or TRBV6-3 and TRBJ1-1, with 9 bases matching TRBD1. Germline V CDR1 and CDR2: MNHEY, SVGEGT. V shed 4 bases, J shed 4 bases, and the junction held 13 bases outside the gene matches. The CDR3 covers 17 residues. The CDR3: CASSFVPGQGRGTEAFF. The CDR3 nucleotides are TGTGCCAGCAGTTTCGTCCCGGGACAGGGAAGAGGCACTGAAGCTTTCTTT.

This clonotype was picked up a small number of times. Germline is not matched at one junction end, which may reflect a read error. The chain joins TRBV2 to TRBJ1-2, with D uncertain. This CDR3 is 14 amino acids long. CDR1 and CDR2 (germline): SNHLY, FYNNEI. Here the CDR3 DNA reads TGTGCCAGCAGCGAAGAGGCGGGGTTCGATGGCTACACCTTC. Protein sequence: CASSEEAGFDGYTF.